The T cell receptor beta chain under discussion was sequenced for a study of T cells in localized non-small cell lung cancer. Study findings and constraints: Median detection of top 100 tumor clones in adjacent lung was around 59 clones.

CDR1 is SGHNT and CDR2 is YENEEA in the germline V gene. With 5 bases clipped from V and 2 bases from J, the junction kept 7 bases outside the gene matches. This CDR3 has 16 amino acids. Note on this clone: The target antigen is unknown.

Some clones are missing from TCRdb's copy, which holds only in-frame ones; the method was immunoSEQ multiplex PCR. This sample yields some 130,000 clones, of which 70% to 90% are seen a single time; around 1.5% belongs to the top ten. The sample was peripheral blood, taken before any cancer treatment. This receptor was obtained from a female donor older than 55 with stage I lung adenocarcinoma. The chain uses TRBV11-3 and TRBJ2-3, with 10 nucleotides matching TRBD1. The CDR3 DNA is TGTGCCAGCAGCCGAAGGGACAGGGGATCCACAGATACGCAGTATTTT. It codes for CASSRRDRGSTDTQYF.